The next 4 T cell receptor beta chains were all read from a single sample in a study of T cell responses to AZD1222 COVID-19 vaccine. Assay: immunoSEQ multiplex PCR; the TCRdb copy retains only in-frame clones and omits some. The sample yields 89,000 or so clones, 88% seen once. Sequences were derived from peripheral blood, sampled on day 0 of AZD1222 vaccination. All receptors come from an adult in good health.

This chain links TRBV2 with TRBJ1-1; D is undetermined. CDR1 SNHLY and CDR2 FYNNEI come from the germline V gene. This CDR3 is built from 13 residues. V was shortened by 3 bases and J by 0 bases, with 5 bases between the two germline ends. The CDR3 sequence is CASSEEVNTEAFF. Here the CDR3 DNA reads TGTGCCAGCAGTGAGGAAGTGAACACTGAAGCTTTCTTT.

This clone was picked up one time. The V gene is TRBV23-1, the J gene TRBJ2-2; 14 bases are shared with TRBD2. Being an ORF, TRBV23-1 has a function that is uncertain. There are 19 residues in the CDR3. The V gene end was trimmed by 5 bases and the J gene end by 1 base; junction bases not matched to a gene: 9. The CDR3 is CASSLGLAGDSGNTGELFF. CDR3 in DNA: TGCGCCAGCAGTTTGGGACTAGCGGGAGATTCTGGGAACACCGGGGAGCTGTTTTTT.

The chain carries TRBV5-1 and TRBJ2-3; the match to TRBD2 covers 8 bases. Germline-derived CDR1 and CDR2 are SGHRS and YFSETQ. Trimming removed 0 bases from V and 5 bases from J; junction bases left unmatched: 8. CDR3 length: 16 amino acids. CDR3 loop: CASSLAPAGVGDTQYF. The CDR3 DNA reads TGCGCCAGCAGCTTGGCCCCAGCGGGAGTTGGAGATACGCAGTATTTT.

This clone was seen once. The chain employs TRBV18 and TRBJ2-1, with 14 bases matching TRBD2. The CDR3 spans 15 residues. The junction had 5 bases not matched to a gene; V was cut back by 6 bases and J by 7 bases. Germline CDR1 and CDR2: KGHSH and LQKENI. The CDR3 is CASSAGLAGDNEQFF. CDR3 DNA sequence: TGTGCCAGCTCCGCGGGACTAGCGGGAGATAATGAGCAGTTCTTC.